A selection of T cell receptor beta chains follows, all from one sample in a study of spatial heterogeneity in lung cancer. TCRdb re-called the 5' RACE reads with MiXCR, one entry per CDR3 protein. The sample lists 110,000 or so distinct CDR3 sequences; 10% to 13% were seen once. Sequenced material: PBMCs, taken at follow-up. These receptors were obtained from a female donor with early-stage non-small cell lung cancer. Both conserved end residues are trimmed from each CDR3.

TRBV28,ASSPPGQGYNEQF
TRBV20-1,SARKGTGDYEQY
TRBV10-2,ASSVGVPWGANVLT
TRBV7-9,ASSLVASSTQY
TRBV9,ASSAVAGRYNEQF
TRBV2,ASSLTREGTGELF
TRBV20-1,SARLWNTEAF
TRBV20-1,SAGLVETQY
TRBV5-1,ASSSWGTLSKNIQY
TRBV16,ASSRQAGGNTIY
TRBV5-1,ASSPPGHHYEQY
TRBV12-3/TRBV12-4,ASSRGPGDYGYT
TRBV6-5,ASSRQGPNYNEQF
TRBV3-1,ASSVVGGGSYEQY
TRBV21-1,ASSAGTGSSYNEQF
TRBV5-1,ASSRGQSSYNEQF
TRBV11-3,ASSDSGIAGMPGELF
TRBV28,ASSSLTSGVYEQY
TRBV20-1,SASQGNYNEQF
TRBV12-3/TRBV12-4,ASNSKSSYNSPLH
TRBV7-9,ASSPGGPLQETQY
TRBV29-1,SVRTALGNSPLH
TRBV20-1,SAGPWDTHEQF
TRBV24-1,ATSDNGRPIYTQY
TRBV10-3,AISEGLTKGELF
TRBV28,ASSLFSGQGGGYT
TRBV6-5,ASSYTSPGYSSTEAF
TRBV20-1,SARDPNTEAF
TRBV28,ASHPGGGNTIY
TRBV30,AWSRRTARGYT
TRBV20-1,SAATGSSYNSPLH
TRBV6-1,ASSVPNELF
TRBV7-2,ASSSQGAHNEKLF
TRBV29-1,SVEDRGTGGSEQY
TRBV27,ASSLRTGQETQY
TRBV4-2,ASSQDGANTGELF
TRBV28,ASTAGQGPSGGQY
TRBV11-3,ASSLAGTNVNEQF
TRBV20-1,SAREMGLEARNEQF
TRBV10-3,AISALLYEQY